These T cell receptor beta chains were read from a single sample in a study of T cell changes during pregnancy in multiple sclerosis. Method: immunoSEQ multiplex PCR; TCRdb's copy keeps in-frame clones and lacks some. The sample lists tens of thousands of clones, around 90% occurring once. Sample: peripheral blood, taken before pregnancy. The receptors derive from a female donor with multiple sclerosis, enrolled in a pregnancy study. The CDR3 runs from the conserved cysteine through the conserved F or W. A D gene is named only where the DNA matches it firmly. Expanded clones are given a class, and other clones once, few, many or no size at all.

V,D,J,size,DNA,CDR3
TRBV27,TRBD2,TRBJ2-7,-,TGTGCCAGCAGTTTAGTGGCGGGAGTGGGGGAGCAGTACTTC,CASSLVAGVGEQYF
TRBV9,-,TRBJ2-1,-,TGTGCCAGCAGCGTCTCCGGTCAGGCCTACAATGAGCAGTTCTTC,CASSVSGQAYNEQFF
TRBV7-9,-,TRBJ1-2,once,TGTGCCAGCAGCTTACTTCAGGGTGTCTACACCTTC,CASSLLQGVYTF
TRBV19,-,TRBJ2-1,-,TGTGCCACTTCCCTCCCCAATGAGCAGTTCTTC,CATSLPNEQFF
TRBV19,-,TRBJ2-7,-,TGTGCCAGTAGTCGTCCCTATGGGCAGGGGTACGAGCAGTACTTC,CASSRPYGQGYEQYF
TRBV7-7,TRBD1,TRBJ2-7,-,TGTGCTAGCAGCCCGGGACAGAACTACGAGCAGTACTTC,CASSPGQNYEQYF
TRBV5-1,TRBD2,TRBJ2-3,-,TGCGCCAGCAGCTTGGCTAGCGGGACCCGCCCAGATACGCAGTATTTT,CASSLASGTRPDTQYF
TRBV7-8,-,TRBJ1-4,-,TGTGCCAGCAGCTCCGGGGACTTGGGGGATGAAAAACTGTTTTTT,CASSSGDLGDEKLFF
TRBV5-1,-,TRBJ1-1,-,TGCGCCAGCATCCTGGGTTGGGGTGGGAGCACTGAAGCTTTCTTT,CASILGWGGSTEAFF
TRBV25-1,-,TRBJ1-3,-,TGTGCCAGCAGCGAGGAGAGCTCTGGAAACACCATATATTTT,CASSEESSGNTIYF
TRBV27,TRBD1,TRBJ2-2,-,TGTGCCAGCAGTTACGGACAGGGTAGCCGGGAGCTGTTTTTT,CASSYGQGSRELFF
TRBV9,TRBD1,TRBJ1-2,-,TGTGCCAGCAGCACATTAGGACAGGGCGGCTATGGCTACACCTTC,CASSTLGQGGYGYTF
TRBV9,-,TRBJ1-3,once,TGTGCCAGCAGCGTAGGCGGGGGAAACACCATATATTTT,CASSVGGGNTIYF
TRBV28,TRBD2,TRBJ2-7,-,TGTGCCAGCAGGACTAGCGGGAGTCCCCCAACCTACGAGCAGTACTTC,CASRTSGSPPTYEQYF
TRBV7-9,-,TRBJ2-7,-,TGTGCCAGCAGCCCGCCCGGCGGGGCCTACGAGCAGTACTTC,CASSPPGGAYEQYF
TRBV27,-,TRBJ1-2,-,TGTGCCAGCAGTCTAGTGGCAAGAGGCGAGGGCTACACCTTC,CASSLVARGEGYTF
TRBV14,-,TRBJ1-1,-,TGTGCCAGCAGCCGCTTCGAGGCGGGGAACACTGAAGCTTTCTTT,CASSRFEAGNTEAFF
TRBV7-2,-,TRBJ2-7,-,TGTGCCAGCAGCCGTCGGACTGGCTCCTACGAGCAGTACTTC,CASSRRTGSYEQYF
TRBV7-2,-,TRBJ2-1,-,TGTGCCAGCAGCTTCAGGCCCGACATGCCTACCTACAATGAGCAGTTCTTC,CASSFRPDMPTYNEQFF
TRBV29-1,-,TRBJ2-7,-,TGCAGCGTTGGTTTAGTTGGCTACGAGCAGTACTTC,CSVGLVGYEQYF
TRBV10-3,TRBD2,TRBJ2-7,-,TGTGCCACCGTGGGGGTGACGACTAGCGGGAGAGCCTTTTACGAGCAGTACTTC,CATVGVTTSGRAFYEQYF
TRBV30,TRBD1,TRBJ1-5,-,TGTGCCTGGAGTCCTTGGGGACAGATCAATCAGCCCCAGCATTTT,CAWSPWGQINQPQHF
TRBV6-6,-,TRBJ1-1,-,TGTGCCAGCAGTTTACAGACAGCGAACACTGAAGCTTTCTTT,CASSLQTANTEAFF
TRBV25-1,-,TRBJ1-3,once,TGTGCCACCCGCGAAGAGGGAGGAAACACCATATATTTT,CATREEGGNTIYF
TRBV19,TRBD1,TRBJ2-1,-,TGTGCCAGTAGGAGACAGGGATGGGGCAATGAGCAGTTCTTC,CASRRQGWGNEQFF
TRBV28,TRBD2,TRBJ2-7,-,TGTGCCAGCAGTTCGATGAGCGGGAGAGGGTACGAGCAGTACTTC,CASSSMSGRGYEQYF
TRBV6-1,-,TRBJ1-1,few,TGTGCCAGCAGTGAAGCTTCACGAGGGGGTACTGAAGCTTTCTTT,CASSEASRGGTEAFF
TRBV5-1,-,TRBJ1-1,-,TGCGCCAGCAGCTTGTGGGGCCCCCAGGGGAACACTGAAGCTTTCTTT,CASSLWGPQGNTEAFF
TRBV6-5,TRBD1,TRBJ2-7,-,TGTGCCAGCAGTTACTATACGGACAGGGACGAGCAGTACTTC,CASSYYTDRDEQYF